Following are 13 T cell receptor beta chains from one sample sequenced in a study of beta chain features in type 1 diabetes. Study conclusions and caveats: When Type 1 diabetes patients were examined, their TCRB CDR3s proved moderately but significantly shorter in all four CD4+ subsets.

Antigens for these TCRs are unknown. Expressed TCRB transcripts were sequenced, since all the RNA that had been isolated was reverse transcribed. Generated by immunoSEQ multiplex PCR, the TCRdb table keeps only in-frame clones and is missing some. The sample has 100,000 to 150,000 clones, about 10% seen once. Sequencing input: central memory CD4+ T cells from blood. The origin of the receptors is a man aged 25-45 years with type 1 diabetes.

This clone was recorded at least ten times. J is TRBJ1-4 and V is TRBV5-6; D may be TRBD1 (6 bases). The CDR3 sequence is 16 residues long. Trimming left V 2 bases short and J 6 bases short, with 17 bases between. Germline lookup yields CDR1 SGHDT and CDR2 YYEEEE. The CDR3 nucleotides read TGTGCCAGCAGCTTCGGGATCAGGGGAGATGATGAAAAACTGTTTTTT. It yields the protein CASSFGIRGDDEKLFF.

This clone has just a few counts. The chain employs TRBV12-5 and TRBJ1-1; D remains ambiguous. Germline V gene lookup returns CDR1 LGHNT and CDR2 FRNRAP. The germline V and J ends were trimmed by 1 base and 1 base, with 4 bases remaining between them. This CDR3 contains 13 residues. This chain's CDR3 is CASGLAQNTEAFF. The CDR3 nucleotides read TGTGCTAGTGGTTTGGCCCAGAACACTGAAGCTTTCTTT.

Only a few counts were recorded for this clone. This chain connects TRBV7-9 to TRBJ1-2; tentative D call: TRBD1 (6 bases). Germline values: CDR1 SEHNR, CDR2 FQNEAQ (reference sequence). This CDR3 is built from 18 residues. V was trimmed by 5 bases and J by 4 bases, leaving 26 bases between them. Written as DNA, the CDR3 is TGTGCCAGCAGCATTGGTAGCGGGACAAAGCTTATGGGCTATGGCTACACCTTC. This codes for CASSIGSGTKLMGYGYTF.

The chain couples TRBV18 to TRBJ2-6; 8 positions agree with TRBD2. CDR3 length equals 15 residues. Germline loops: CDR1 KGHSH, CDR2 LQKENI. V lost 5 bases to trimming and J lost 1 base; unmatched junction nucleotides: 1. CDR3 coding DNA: TGTGCCAGCTCATCGGGAGGGTCTGGGGCCAACGTCCTGACTTTC. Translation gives CASSSGGSGANVLTF.

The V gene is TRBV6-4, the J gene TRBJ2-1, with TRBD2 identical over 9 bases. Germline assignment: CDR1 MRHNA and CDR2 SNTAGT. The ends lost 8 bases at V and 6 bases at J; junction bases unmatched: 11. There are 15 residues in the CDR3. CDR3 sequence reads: CASRQGTSPLNEQFF. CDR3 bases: TGTGCCAGCCGGCAGGGGACTAGCCCCCTCAATGAGCAGTTCTTC.

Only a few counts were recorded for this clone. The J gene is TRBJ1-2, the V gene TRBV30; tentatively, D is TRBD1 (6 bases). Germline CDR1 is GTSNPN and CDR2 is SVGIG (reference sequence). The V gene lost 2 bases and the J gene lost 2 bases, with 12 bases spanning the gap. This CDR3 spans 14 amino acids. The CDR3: CAWSPPGANYGYTF. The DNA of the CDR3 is TGTGCCTGGAGTCCCCCAGGGGCAAACTATGGCTACACCTTC.

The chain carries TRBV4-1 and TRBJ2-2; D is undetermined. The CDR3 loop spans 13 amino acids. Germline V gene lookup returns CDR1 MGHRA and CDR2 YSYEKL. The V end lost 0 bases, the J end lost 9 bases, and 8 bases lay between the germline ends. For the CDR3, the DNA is TGCGCCAGCAGCCAAGAGTACGAGAGGGAGCTGTTTTTT. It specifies CASSQEYERELFF.

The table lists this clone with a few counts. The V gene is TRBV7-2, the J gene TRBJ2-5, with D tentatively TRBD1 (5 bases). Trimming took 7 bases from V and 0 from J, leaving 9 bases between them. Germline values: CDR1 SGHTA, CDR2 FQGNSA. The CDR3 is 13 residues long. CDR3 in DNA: TGTGCCAGCAACTCAGGGAACCAAGAGACCCAGTACTTC. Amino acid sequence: CASNSGNQETQYF.

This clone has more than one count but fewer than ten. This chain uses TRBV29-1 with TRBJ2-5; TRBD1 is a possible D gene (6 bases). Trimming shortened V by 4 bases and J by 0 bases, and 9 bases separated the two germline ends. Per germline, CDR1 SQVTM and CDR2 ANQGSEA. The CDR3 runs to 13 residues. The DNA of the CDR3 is TGCAGCGTTGGACAGGTCTACCAAGAGACCCAGTACTTC. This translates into CSVGQVYQETQYF.

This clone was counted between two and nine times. The CDR3 DNA reads as TGTGCCAGTAGTATAGATGACGGCAGGGCCAATCAGCCCCAGCATTTT. This encodes CASSIDDGRANQPQHF. V usage is TRBV19 and J usage is TRBJ1-5, with TRBD1 as a possible D gene (5 bases). Per the germline V gene, CDR1 is LNHDA and CDR2 is SQIVND (reference sequence). The CDR3 covers 16 residues. The ends were cut back, 0 bases at V and 3 bases at J, with 12 bases in the middle.

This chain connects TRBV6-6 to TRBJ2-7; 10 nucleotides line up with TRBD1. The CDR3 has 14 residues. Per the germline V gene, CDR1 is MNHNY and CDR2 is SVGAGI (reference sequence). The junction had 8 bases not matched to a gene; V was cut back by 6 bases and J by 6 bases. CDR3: CASSSGTGAPEQYF. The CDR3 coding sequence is TGTGCCAGCAGCTCCGGGACAGGGGCCCCCGAGCAGTACTTC.

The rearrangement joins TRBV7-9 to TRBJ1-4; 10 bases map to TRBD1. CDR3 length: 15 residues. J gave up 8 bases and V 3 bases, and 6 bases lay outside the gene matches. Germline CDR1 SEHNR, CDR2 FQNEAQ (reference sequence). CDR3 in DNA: TGTGCCAGCAGCTTTACGACAGGGGGCAACGAAAAACTGTTTTTT. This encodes CASSFTTGGNEKLFF.

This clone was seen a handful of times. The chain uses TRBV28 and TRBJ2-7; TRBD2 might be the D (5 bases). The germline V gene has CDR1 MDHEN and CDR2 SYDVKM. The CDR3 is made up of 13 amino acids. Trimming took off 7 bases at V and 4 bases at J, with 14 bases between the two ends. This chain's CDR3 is CASTPGERYEQYF. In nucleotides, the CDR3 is TGTGCCAGCACCCCCGGGGAGCGGTACGAGCAGTACTTC.